Listed below are T cell receptor beta chains from one sample, sequenced in a study of blood T cell repertoires in COVID-19. TCRdb's copy holds only in-frame clones and misses some; the assay was immunoSEQ multiplex PCR. The table shows hundreds of thousands of clones, with 85% occurring only once. Material for sequencing was peripheral blood. The receptors originated from a woman aged 50 to 65 with active or convalescent COVID-19. The CDR3 runs from the conserved cysteine through the conserved F or W. Each record gives: clone size, J gene, D gene, V gene, CDR3 length, CDR3 protein, CDR3 DNA. A D gene is named only where the DNA matches it firmly. Not all rows give a size; the values are once, few, many and, for expanded clones, a class.

NA,TRBJ1-5,TRBD1,TRBV7-9,17,CASSLALTGWGNQPQHF,TGTGCCAGCAGCTTAGCGCTGACAGGGTGGGGCAATCAGCCCCAGCATTTT
NA,TRBJ1-2,NA,TRBV6-5,15,CASSRLGGSNYGYTF,TGTGCCAGCAGCCGCCTGGGAGGGTCTAACTATGGCTACACCTTC
NA,TRBJ1-1,TRBD1,TRBV19,18,CASSIDAYGDRGSSEAFF,TGTGCCAGTAGTATAGATGCTTATGGGGACAGGGGATCTTCTGAAGCTTTCTTT
NA,TRBJ1-2,TRBD1,TRBV5-6,14,CASSEDRFLYGYTF,TGTGCCAGCAGCGAGGACAGGTTCCTTTATGGCTACACCTTC
NA,TRBJ1-3,NA,TRBV28,12,CASSIQGYTIYF,TGTGCCAGCAGTATACAGGGTTACACCATATATTTT
NA,TRBJ2-1,TRBD2,TRBV5-1,19,CASQPVPGLAGGSYNEQFF,TGCGCCAGCCAACCCGTGCCGGGACTAGCGGGAGGCTCCTACAATGAGCAGTTCTTC
NA,TRBJ2-7,TRBD1,TRBV28,14,CASSSGTGAYEQYF,TGTGCCAGCAGTTCAGGGACAGGGGCCTACGAGCAGTACTTC
NA,TRBJ2-1,NA,TRBV3-1/TRBV3-2,14,CASSQGGAEEVQFF,TGTGCCAGCAGCCAAGGAGGAGCGGAGGAGGTGCAGTTCTTC
NA,TRBJ1-5,TRBD1,TRBV18,15,CASSPSQGANQPQHF,TGTGCCAGCTCACCAAGCCAGGGGGCCAACCAGCCCCAGCATTTT
once,TRBJ2-1,TRBD2,TRBV6-2/TRBV6-3,16,CASSYSTSGQYNEQFF,TGTGCCAGCAGTTATTCGACTAGCGGGCAGTACAATGAGCAGTTCTTC
NA,TRBJ1-2,NA,TRBV18,13,CASSPQDSYGYTF,TGTGCCAGCTCACCCCAGGACAGCTATGGCTACACCTTC
NA,TRBJ2-3,TRBD2,TRBV7-3,13,CASSGGRATTQYF,TGTGCCAGCAGCGGCGGGAGGGCCACTACGCAGTATTTT
NA,TRBJ2-5,TRBD2,TRBV7-9,13,CASSFSGTETQYF,TGTGCCAGCAGCTTTAGCGGGACGGAGACCCAGTACTTC
NA,TRBJ1-6,TRBD1,TRBV28,16,CASSLLGRTGNSPLHF,TGTGCCAGCAGTTTATTGGGCCGGACAGGAAATTCACCCCTCCACTTT
NA,TRBJ2-2,TRBD2,TRBV27,15,CASSWAGVHTGELFF,TGTGCCAGCAGTTGGGCGGGAGTTCACACCGGGGAGCTGTTTTTT
NA,TRBJ1-2,NA,TRBV28,13,CASKTGVNYGYTF,TGTGCCAGTAAGACAGGCGTTAACTATGGCTACACCTTC
NA,TRBJ2-7,TRBD2,TRBV6-1,17,CASSEALGGGGTYEQYF,TGTGCCAGCAGTGAAGCGCTTGGGGGGGGAGGAACCTACGAGCAGTACTTC
NA,TRBJ2-1,NA,TRBV30,12,CAWSVGGGEQFF,TGTGCCTGGAGTGTAGGGGGGGGTGAGCAGTTCTTC
NA,TRBJ2-1,NA,TRBV10-1,14,CASSESHREGEQFF,TGCGCCAGCAGTGAGTCACACAGGGAGGGTGAGCAGTTCTTC
NA,TRBJ2-7,TRBD1,TRBV6-5,10,CASLRDRAFF,TGTGCCAGTCTCCGGGACAGAGCTTTCTTC
NA,TRBJ1-1,NA,TRBV28,16,CASSFETRIGDTEAFF,TGTGCCAGCAGTTTCGAGACGCGGATCGGGGACACTGAAGCTTTCTTT
NA,TRBJ2-3,NA,TRBV28,19,CASRKSGLGTPLGTDTQYF,TGTGCCAGCAGAAAATCAGGGTTGGGGACTCCTCTCGGCACAGATACGCAGTATTTT
NA,TRBJ1-1,TRBD1,TRBV19,17,CASSVGQGAIPNTEAFF,TGTGCCAGTAGTGTGGGACAGGGGGCTATCCCGAACACTGAAGCTTTCTTT
once,TRBJ2-7,TRBD1,TRBV6-5,14,CASRPGQGIYEQYF,TGTGCCAGCAGACCCGGACAGGGGATCTACGAGCAGTACTTC
once,TRBJ2-3,NA,TRBV5-1,19,CASSPGPLQESLPTDTQYF,TGCGCCAGCAGCCCCGGCCCCTTACAGGAATCCCTACCCACAGATACGCAGTATTTT
NA,TRBJ2-1,TRBD2,TRBV2,14,CASLRTSGSDEQFF,TGTGCCAGTTTGCGGACTAGCGGGAGCGATGAGCAGTTCTTC
NA,TRBJ2-1,NA,TRBV29-1,11,CSVWASSGQFF,TGCAGCGTTTGGGCATCCAGCGGGCAGTTCTTC
NA,TRBJ2-2,TRBD1,TRBV9,15,CASREGAGNTGELFF,TGTGCCAGCAGAGAGGGGGCGGGTAACACCGGGGAGCTGTTTTTT
NA,TRBJ1-2,NA,TRBV29-1,17,CSVVTRMNYSGGAGYTF,TGCAGCGTTGTTACAAGGATGAATTACTCTGGTGGGGCTGGCTACACCTTC
NA,TRBJ2-7,TRBD2,TRBV27,18,CASRTRGLAGVLPYEQYF,TGTGCCAGCAGAACCCGGGGACTAGCGGGAGTTTTGCCCTACGAGCAGTACTTC
NA,TRBJ2-2,NA,TRBV9,14,CASSAIGGRGELFF,TGTGCCAGCAGCGCGATAGGGGGTCGCGGGGAGCTGTTTTTT
NA,TRBJ2-7,TRBD1,TRBV19,15,CASSRQGEGTYEQYF,TGTGCCAGTAGTAGACAGGGGGAAGGGACCTACGAGCAGTACTTC
NA,TRBJ1-1,NA,TRBV30,14,CAWSDRLIYTEAFF,TGTGCCTGGAGTGACAGGCTCATTTACACTGAAGCTTTCTTT
NA,TRBJ1-1,NA,TRBV7-8,15,CASSFYGPLGTEAFF,TGTGCCAGCAGTTTTTATGGGCCCCTGGGCACTGAAGCTTTCTTT
once,TRBJ1-2,TRBD1,TRBV7-9,18,CASSSEVGQGLRLYGYTF,TGTGCCAGCAGCTCCGAGGTAGGACAGGGCCTTCGTCTCTATGGCTACACCTTC
NA,TRBJ2-1,TRBD1,TRBV2,13,CASSGTAYNEQFF,TGTGCCAGCAGCGGGACAGCCTACAATGAGCAGTTCTTC
NA,TRBJ2-5,NA,TRBV29-1,10,CSVAGETQYF,TGCAGCGTTGCTGGCGAGACCCAGTACTTC
once,TRBJ2-7,TRBD2,TRBV4-2,15,CASSQPGTRTYEQYF,TGTGCCAGCAGCCAACCCGGGACTAGGACCTACGAGCAGTACTTC
once,TRBJ2-1,TRBD2,TRBV27,15,CASSLAGGLLREQFF,TGTGCCAGCAGTTTGGCGGGAGGGCTTCTCAGGGAGCAGTTCTTC
NA,TRBJ2-3,NA,TRBV6-5,16,CASSYYRTRSPSTQYF,TGTGCCAGCAGTTACTACCGGACTCGTTCTCCCAGTACGCAGTATTTT
NA,TRBJ1-6,NA,TRBV7-9,14,CASSPRGRDSPLHF,TGTGCCAGCAGCCCACGGGGGAGAGATTCACCCCTCCACTTT
NA,TRBJ2-1,NA,TRBV2,20,CASSEGGRFRLRGANNEQFF,TGTGCCAGCAGTGAAGGAGGTCGATTTCGACTTCGGGGAGCCAACAATGAGCAGTTCTTC
NA,TRBJ2-4,TRBD1,TRBV19,16,CASSSPPRDRGNIQYF,TGTGCCAGTAGTTCGCCACCGAGGGACAGGGGGAACATTCAGTACTTC
NA,TRBJ2-5,NA,TRBV19,14,CASSNGWAGETQYF,TGTGCCAGTAGCAATGGCTGGGCAGGCGAGACCCAGTACTTC
NA,TRBJ1-2,NA,TRBV30,11,CAWNGPYGYTF,TGTGCCTGGAATGGCCCGTATGGCTACACCTTC
NA,TRBJ2-1,NA,TRBV2,17,CASRDPRDLTPSGEQFF,TGTGCCAGCAGGGACCCTCGGGACTTAACCCCTTCGGGTGAGCAGTTCTTC
once,TRBJ2-5,TRBD1,TRBV10-3,15,CAISDGQGALETQYF,TGTGCCATCAGTGACGGACAGGGGGCTTTGGAGACCCAGTACTTC
once,TRBJ2-7,NA,TRBV7-9,18,CASSRIAIIRELTYEQYF,TGTGCCAGCAGCCGGATCGCCATTATAAGGGAGCTAACCTACGAGCAGTACTTC
NA,TRBJ2-2,NA,TRBV5-5,13,CASNRQNTGELFF,TGTGCCAGCAACCGACAGAACACCGGGGAGCTGTTTTTT
NA,TRBJ2-1,TRBD2,TRBV6-4,15,CASSALAGPGNEQFF,TGTGCCAGCAGTGCACTAGCGGGGCCGGGTAATGAGCAGTTCTTC
NA,TRBJ1-1,TRBD1,TRBV4-1,15,CASSHPGDRGTEAFF,TGCGCCAGCAGCCACCCTGGGGACAGGGGCACTGAAGCTTTCTTT